What follows is one T cell receptor beta chain and its context. These data belong to a study of cytomegalovirus exposure and HLA in healthy donors. The ends lost 3 bases at V and 4 bases at J; junction bases unmatched: 5. The germline V gene has CDR1 SGDLS and CDR2 YYNGEE. The CDR3 runs 16 residues. The PCR was carried out with 60 Vbeta primers and 13 Jbeta primers. Assay: immunoSEQ multiplex PCR; the TCRdb copy retains only in-frame clones and omits some. The sample yields 150,000 to 200,000 clones, 70% to 85% seen once. This TCR derives from a man aged 18 to 29 in good health and CMV-seronegative. The chain recombines TRBV9 with TRBJ2-1; 12 positions match TRBD2. Input material: PBMCs. The CDR3 DNA is TGTGCCAGCAGCGCTCCCGGGACTAGCGGGTACAATGAGCAGTTCTTC. The encoded protein is CASSAPGTSGYNEQFF.